These T cell receptor beta chains were read from a single sample in a study of blood T cell repertoires in COVID-19. Only in-frame clones appear in the TCRdb table, and some are missing; sequencing was by immunoSEQ multiplex PCR. The sample records 250,000 or so clones, 84% being singletons. The specimen sequenced was peripheral blood. These receptors all come from a woman in her thirties or forties who had recovered from COVID-19. The CDR3 runs from the conserved cysteine through the conserved F or W. D genes are given only for firm matches. A row's size may be missing; if present it is once, few, many or a size class.

clone_size j_call v_call d_call cdr3_aa cdr3_nt
- TRBJ2-7 TRBV19 - CASSIGTAPTYEQYF TGTGCCAGTAGTATAGGGACAGCCCCAACCTACGAGCAGTACTTC
- TRBJ1-1 TRBV19 - CASSIKTGTEAFF TGTGCCAGTAGTATAAAGACAGGTACTGAAGCTTTCTTT
- TRBJ2-3 TRBV28 - CASSFRGGTDTQYF TGTGCCAGCAGTTTCCGGGGTGGGACAGATACGCAGTATTTT
- TRBJ1-6 TRBV12-3/TRBV12-4 - CASSDNTSSPLHF TGTGCCAGCAGCGACAATACTAGCTCACCCCTCCACTTT
- TRBJ1-5 TRBV6-5 TRBD1 CASTPDRDQPQHF TGTGCCAGCACCCCGGACAGGGATCAGCCCCAGCATTTT
- TRBJ1-5 TRBV28 - CASSSREWYSNQPQHF TGTGCCAGCAGTTCCCGGGAGTGGTATAGCAATCAGCCCCAGCATTTT
- TRBJ1-2 TRBV3-1/TRBV3-2 - CASSTGAGGNYGYTF TGTGCCAGCAGCACGGGTGCGGGGGGGAACTATGGCTACACCTTC
many TRBJ1-3 TRBV4-1 - CASSRNRDSGNTIYF TGCGCCAGCAGCCGGAACAGGGATTCTGGAAACACCATATATTTT
- TRBJ2-1 TRBV9 - CASSVAFGAGENEQFF TGTGCCAGCAGCGTAGCTTTCGGGGCAGGGGAGAATGAGCAGTTCTTC
- TRBJ2-3 TRBV12-3/TRBV12-4 - CASSPTGLTQYF TGTGCCAGCAGCCCGACAGGTCTTACGCAGTATTTT
- TRBJ1-1 TRBV7-9 - CASSLGRQNTEAFF TGTGCCAGCAGCTTAGGACGACAGAACACTGAAGCTTTCTTT
- TRBJ1-1 TRBV29-1 TRBD1 CSVVSWAGGTEAFF TGCAGCGTTGTTAGTTGGGCAGGGGGCACTGAAGCTTTCTTT
few TRBJ1-2 TRBV28 TRBD1 CASKTQGAGGYTF TGTGCCAGCAAAACACAGGGGGCCGGTGGCTACACCTTC
few TRBJ1-5 TRBV2 - CASSGEGREPQHF TGTGCCAGCAGTGGGGAGGGGAGGGAGCCCCAGCATTTT
- TRBJ1-6 TRBV9 TRBD1 CASSVGTGYNSPLHF TGTGCCAGCAGCGTAGGGACAGGTTATAATTCACCCCTCCACTTT
- TRBJ1-1 TRBV5-1 TRBD1 CASSLETGPAEAFF TGCGCCAGCAGCTTGGAGACAGGGCCCGCTGAAGCTTTCTTT
- TRBJ2-3 TRBV7-8 TRBD1 CASSKQGTIADTQYF TGTGCCAGCAGTAAACAGGGGACAATCGCAGATACGCAGTATTTT
- TRBJ2-1 TRBV11-1 TRBD1 CASSKTGTAAHEQFF TGTGCCAGCAGCAAAACCGGGACAGCGGCTCATGAGCAGTTCTTC
- TRBJ1-3 TRBV5-4 - CASSLGPDSGNTIYF TGTGCCAGCAGCCTAGGTCCCGATTCTGGAAACACCATATATTTT
- TRBJ2-1 TRBV2 TRBD1 CASYRDRSGNEQFF TGTGCCAGTTACCGGGACAGGTCAGGCAATGAGCAGTTCTTC
- TRBJ1-2 TRBV3-1/TRBV3-2 - CASGNKRSLYGYTF TGTGCCAGCGGTAATAAGAGGTCGCTCTATGGCTACACCTTC
- TRBJ2-5 TRBV9 - CASSALGGGVAQETQYF TGTGCCAGCAGCGCTCTGGGGGGGGGCGTTGCCCAAGAGACCCAGTACTTC
- TRBJ2-7 TRBV2 TRBD1 CASSRRQGTTYEQYF TGTGCCAGCAGTCGCCGACAGGGGACCACCTACGAGCAGTACTTC
- TRBJ2-1 TRBV3-1/TRBV3-2 - CASSRRQGSYNEQFF TGTGCCAGCAGCCGTCGCCAGGGGTCCTACAATGAGCAGTTCTTC
once TRBJ1-3 TRBV7-9 TRBD1 CASIGQGRRNTIYF TGTGCCAGCATCGGACAGGGGAGGCGAAACACCATATATTTT
- TRBJ1-4 TRBV15 - CATSRDIVGEKLFF TGTGCCACCAGCAGAGATATCGTCGGGGAAAAACTGTTTTTT
- TRBJ1-4 TRBV29-1 TRBD1 CSVVTGGFEKLFF TGCAGCGTCGTGACAGGGGGCTTTGAAAAACTGTTTTTT
- TRBJ2-1 TRBV10-3 TRBD2 CAISGSLLSGGGASYNEQFF TGTGCCATCAGTGGGTCCCTACTCTCAGGCGGGGGGGCTTCGTACAATGAGCAGTTCTTC
few TRBJ1-5 TRBV6-6 - CASSPLNGPQVGNQPQHF TGTGCCAGCAGTCCACTCAACGGACCACAGGTTGGCAATCAGCCCCAGCATTTT
- TRBJ1-1 TRBV3-1/TRBV3-2 - CASSPREGRTEAFF TGTGCCAGCAGCCCGAGGGAGGGTCGCACTGAAGCTTTCTTT
few TRBJ1-6 TRBV4-2 TRBD1 CASSQDRTGNNSPLHF TGTGCCAGCAGCCAAGACCGGACAGGGAATAATTCACCCCTCCACTTT
- TRBJ1-6 TRBV27 - CASARGSNSPLHF TGTGCCAGCGCTAGAGGATCTAATTCACCCCTCCACTTT
- TRBJ2-3 TRBV5-1 - CASSLAYGTKIDTQYF TGCGCCAGCAGCTTGGCCTACGGGACAAAAATCGATACGCAGTATTTT
- TRBJ1-1 TRBV12-3/TRBV12-4 TRBD1 CASRRTGLTEAFF TGTGCCAGCAGGAGGACAGGGTTGACTGAAGCTTTCTTT
- TRBJ2-1 TRBV30 TRBD2 CAWSVIWGRTGGGMSYNEQFF TGTGCCTGGAGTGTAATTTGGGGGCGGACCGGCGGGGGGATGTCCTACAATGAGCAGTTCTTC
- TRBJ2-7 TRBV19 TRBD1 CASSIGQGEEEQYF TGTGCCAGTAGTATTGGACAGGGGGAAGAAGAGCAGTACTTC
- TRBJ1-5 TRBV19 TRBD1 CASNPSTGVGQPQHF TGTGCCAGTAACCCTTCGACAGGGGTCGGTCAGCCCCAGCATTTT
- TRBJ1-3 TRBV3-1/TRBV3-2 TRBD1 CASSQDSDRVTHTIYF TGTGCCAGCAGCCAAGACTCGGACAGGGTTACGCACACCATATATTTT
- TRBJ2-3 TRBV5-1 - CASSQRPGEVTDTQYF TGCGCCAGCAGCCAACGGCCAGGGGAAGTCACAGATACGCAGTATTTT